The following is a TCR beta chain sequence with its context. Its antigen is undetermined. Measured with immunoSEQ multiplex PCR; TCRdb has only the in-frame clones, and not every one. Here the sample spans about 34,000 clones, about 86% being singletons. This entry comes from a study of a mutant IDH1 vaccine in newly diagnosed glioma. On the study more broadly: Vaccine administration was initiated 4-6 weeks following radiotherapy alone, or with temozolomide cycles. Study-level findings and limits: Patients mounted vaccine-induced immune responses in just over 90% of cases.

Documented time point: week 47, end of study. In the vaccine, a single dose held 300 ug of the mutant IDH1 20-mer peptide, along with topical imiquimod. Scheduled for weeks 1, 3, 5, 7, 11, 15, 19 and 23, eight vaccinations were given to patients. This CDR3 comprises 14 residues. Germline CDR1 and CDR2: LNHNV and YYDKDF (reference sequence). The junction had 2 bases not matched to a gene; V was cut back by 3 bases and J by 4 bases. Specimen: PBMCs, collected from a glioma patient whose treatment included an IDH1 peptide vaccine. The receptor comes from a woman in her 30s with glioma. V gene TRBV15 combines with J gene TRBJ1-1, with TRBD1 matching 10 bases. CDR3 DNA sequence: TGTGCCACCAGCAGGGACAGGGGGATCACTGAAGCTTTCTTT. It specifies CATSRDRGITEAFF.